This TCR beta chain is from a study of identical twins. TCRdb used MiXCR to reprocess the 5' RACE reads, holding one entry per CDR3 protein. The data hold about 160,000 distinct CDR3 sequences, with roughly 3.5% observed a single time. The table lists this clonotype with many counts. The sequence was obtained from a man between 18 and 29 years old in good health. The sample taken for sequencing was memory T cells sorted from blood.

CDR3 DNA sequence: TGTGCCAGCAGCCCGAATGGCCCCTACAATGAGCAGTTCTTC. Its translation is CASSPNGPYNEQFF. The J gene is TRBJ2-1, the V gene TRBV7-2; D is ambiguous. The CDR3 extends over 14 amino acids. V was trimmed by 5 bases and J by 2 bases, leaving 10 bases between them. From germline, CDR1 is SGHTA and CDR2 FQGNSA.